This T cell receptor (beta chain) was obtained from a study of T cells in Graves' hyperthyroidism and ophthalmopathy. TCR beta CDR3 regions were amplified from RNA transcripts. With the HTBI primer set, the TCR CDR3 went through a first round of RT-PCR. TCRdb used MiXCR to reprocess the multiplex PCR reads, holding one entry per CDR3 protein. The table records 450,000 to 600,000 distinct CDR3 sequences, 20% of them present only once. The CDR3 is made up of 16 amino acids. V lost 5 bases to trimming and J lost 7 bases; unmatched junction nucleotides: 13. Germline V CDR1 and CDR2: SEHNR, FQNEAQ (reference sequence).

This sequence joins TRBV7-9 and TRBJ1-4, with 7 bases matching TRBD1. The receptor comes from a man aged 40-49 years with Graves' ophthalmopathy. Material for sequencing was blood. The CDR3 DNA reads TGTGCCAGCAGCCTCCGAAGGGGGCTGGGAGTTGAAAAACTGTTTTTT. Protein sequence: CASSLRRGLGVEKLFF. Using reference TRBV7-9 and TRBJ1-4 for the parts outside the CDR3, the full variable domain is DTGVSQNPRHKITKRGQNVTFRCDPISEHNRLYWYRQTLGQGPEFLTYFQNEAQLEKSRLLSDRFSAERPKGSFSTLEIQRTEQGDSAMYLCASSLRRGLGVEKLFFGSGTQLSVL.